This passage covers 11 T cell receptor beta chains from one sample sequenced in a study of T cell repertoires in ileal Crohn's disease. TCRdb's table, derived via immunoSEQ multiplex PCR, lists solely in-frame clones and lacks some. The sample lists about 12,000 clones, 82% occurring once. Time point: neoterminal ileum biopsy at postoperative endoscopy, about 6 months after surgery. Sequenced: ileal tissue. These receptors all stem from an adult with Crohn's disease.

The chain has TRBV12-5 and TRBJ2-5; 7 bases are a match to TRBD2. This CDR3 is 14 amino acids long. V was pared by 1 base and J by 5 bases, with 4 bases of the junction left unmatched. Germline lookup yields CDR1 LGHNT and CDR2 FRNRAP. CDR3 sequence: CASGLAGGSETQYF. The CDR3 region has the DNA TGTGCTAGTGGTTTGGCAGGCGGGAGCGAGACCCAGTACTTC.

The J gene is TRBJ2-5, the V gene TRBV13; D perhaps matches TRBD2 (5 bases). This CDR3 comprises 14 residues. In germline, CDR1 is PRHDT, CDR2 FYEKMQ (reference sequence). V lost 5 bases and J 3 bases, leaving 13 bases between the germline ends. CDR3 residues: CASSQWSGEETQYF. CDR3 in DNA: TGTGCCAGCAGCCAGTGGAGCGGTGAAGAGACCCAGTACTTC.

This clone was recorded once. The chain links TRBV6-1 to TRBJ2-3; TRBD1 agrees at 8 bases. The CDR3 covers 16 residues. V was clipped by 2 bases and J by 1 base; unmatched bases: 5. The germline CDR1 and CDR2 sequences are MNHNS and SASEGT. The DNA of the CDR3 is TGTGCCAGCAGTGAACCGCCGGGACAGGGCACAGATACGCAGTATTTT. It encodes CASSEPPGQGTDTQYF.

For the CDR3, the DNA is TGTGCCAGCAGCTTAGGAGGATTGATGAACACTGAAGCTTTCTTT. Its protein product is CASSLGGLMNTEAFF. The chain couples TRBV7-8 to TRBJ1-1; D uncertain. The CDR3 covers 15 residues. The V gene's germline CDR1 is SGHVS and CDR2 FQNEAQ. The V end lost 1 base, the J end lost 0 bases, and 9 bases lay between the germline ends.

The chain carries TRBV19 and TRBJ2-3; maybe TRBD2 (6 bases). CDR3 length: 16 amino acids. The germline gives CDR1 LNHDA, CDR2 SQIVND (reference sequence). Trimming pared 3 bases from V and 1 base from J, leaving 14 bases between. The CDR3 spells CASSIRGTARTDTQYF. Here the CDR3 DNA reads TGTGCCAGTAGTATTCGCGGGACCGCTCGCACAGATACGCAGTATTTT.

The chain couples TRBV10-1 to TRBJ2-5, with 8 positions matching TRBD2. This CDR3 spans 15 amino acids. Germline trimming cut 2 bases from V and 0 bases from J; bases unmatched to any gene: 2. Germline CDR1 reads WNHNN; CDR2 reads SYGVQD (reference sequence). Written as DNA, the CDR3 is TGCGCCAGCAGTGAGAGTAGCGGGGACCAAGAGACCCAGTACTTC. Amino acids: CASSESSGDQETQYF.

This rearrangement joins TRBV30 to TRBJ2-7; possible D gene TRBD2, 6 bases. The ends were cut back, 4 bases at V and 0 bases at J, with 13 bases in the middle. CDR3 size: 14 residues. Germline CDR1 reads GTSNPN; CDR2 reads SVGIG (reference sequence). The CDR3 DNA follows: TGTGCCTGGATGGTCGCCGGGAGCTCCTACGAGCAGTACTTC. Amino acids: CAWMVAGSSYEQYF.

The J gene is TRBJ1-2, the V gene TRBV5-1, with 7 bases aligning to TRBD1. The CDR3 sequence is 15 residues long. The J segment lost 5 bases and the V segment lost 3 bases, leaving 10 bases of the junction unmatched. Germline CDR1 SGHRS, CDR2 YFSETQ. CDR3 coding DNA: TGCGCCAGCAGCTCCTTGACAGGGAGGCTTTATGGCTACACCTTC. It is translated as CASSSLTGRLYGYTF.

V is TRBV7-9 and J is TRBJ1-6; the D gene is possibly TRBD1 (5 bases). Germline values: CDR1 SEHNR, CDR2 FQNEAQ (reference sequence). Trimming shortened V by 7 bases and J by 0 bases, and 10 bases separated the two germline ends. The CDR3 loop spans 15 amino acids. This chain's CDR3 is CASTLGHSYNSPLHF. The CDR3 DNA reads as TGTGCCAGCACCTTGGGGCACTCCTATAATTCACCCCTCCACTTT.

This clone showed up just once. V gene TRBV9 combines with J gene TRBJ2-1; 9 positions match TRBD2. J lost 8 bases, V lost 4 bases, and 13 bases had no gene match. Germline CDR1 SGDLS, CDR2 YYNGEE. CDR3 length: 16 amino acids. The CDR3 coding sequence is TGTGCCAGCAGCCCACAAGGCGGGAGGGCCTTGGATGAGCAGTTCTTC. Protein: CASSPQGGRALDEQFF.

V usage is TRBV5-1 and J usage is TRBJ2-5, with 13 bases matching TRBD2. V shed 0 bases and J 3 bases; nucleotides not matched to a gene: 2. Germline-derived CDR1 and CDR2 are SGHRS and YFSETQ. The CDR3 is 16 residues long. CDR3 sequence: CASSLGTSGREETQYF. CDR3 coding DNA: TGCGCCAGCAGCTTGGGTACTAGCGGGAGGGAAGAGACCCAGTACTTC. Drawing the rest from reference TRBV5-1 and TRBJ2-5, the complete variable domain is KAGVTQTPRYLIKTRGQQVTLSCSPISGHRSVSWYQQTPGQGLQFLFEYFSETQRNKGNFPGRFSGRQFSNSRSEMNVSTLELGDSALYLCASSLGTSGREETQYFGPGTRLLVL.